One and the same sample provided the 30 T cell receptor beta chains below, sequenced in a study of blood T cells in healthy people across ages. Primers used in a second PCR of roughly 6 to 12 cycles were a sample-barcoded 5' primer and a J-beta primer mix. In TCRdb, the 5' RACE reads were re-called with MiXCR into one record per CDR3 protein. The table lists approximately 780,000 distinct CDR3 sequences, roughly 25% of them singletons. These same records also appear under a second study, on T cells of mothers and their children.

The specimen sequenced was blood. The receptors derive from a boy aged 10-17 years in good health.

The chain is built from TRBV7-9 and TRBJ2-3; 10 positions agree with TRBD2. With V trimmed by 4 bases and J by 5 bases, 6 bases remained unmatched. This CDR3 is 15 amino acids long. The V gene's germline CDR1 is SEHNR and CDR2 FQNEAQ (reference sequence). The CDR3 nucleotides are TGTGCCAGCAGCTGGGCTAGCGGGGGAGTAGATACGCAGTATTTT. Protein: CASSWASGGVDTQYF.

This chain uses TRBV4-1 with TRBJ1-1; D is unresolved. This CDR3 has 14 amino acids. The ends were cut back, 4 bases at V and 1 base at J, with 10 bases in the middle. Germline-derived CDR1 and CDR2 are MGHRA and YSYEKL. The CDR3 coding sequence is TGCGCCAGCAGCCCCGAAGAGGGGAACACTGAAGCTTTCTTT. As protein: CASSPEEGNTEAFF.

In its sample, this clonotype was seen a few times. The V gene is TRBV6-1, the J gene TRBJ1-1; TRBD1 aligns across 7 bases. CDR1 is MNHNS, CDR2 SASEGT, per germline. The CDR3 has 14 residues. V shed 6 bases and J 6 bases; nucleotides not matched to a gene: 10. CDR3 residues: CASSYRDRKSEAFF. The CDR3 region has the DNA TGTGCCAGCAGCTACCGGGACAGAAAGTCTGAAGCTTTCTTT.

The chain uses TRBV6-5 and TRBJ1-2; 8 nucleotides align to TRBD1. Germline V lookup: CDR1 MNHEY, CDR2 SVGAGI. Trimming removed 10 bases from V and 12 bases from J; junction bases left unmatched: 13. The CDR3 has 12 amino acids. This CDR3 reads CAIRGLGQGDTF. CDR3 DNA sequence: TGTGCCATCAGAGGTCTCGGACAGGGAGACACCTTC.

The chain carries TRBV13 and TRBJ2-7; D tentatively reads TRBD1 or TRBD2 (6 bases each). Germline V gene lookup returns CDR1 PRHDT and CDR2 FYEKMQ (reference sequence). The CDR3 has 16 residues. The V end lost 1 base, the J end lost 2 bases, and 15 bases lay between the germline ends. CDR3 bases: TGTGCCAGCAGCTTAGAATCCGGGGGCCAAACCTACGAGCAGTACTTC. Protein product: CASSLESGGQTYEQYF.

The genes are TRBV5-4 and TRBJ2-1; D possibly uses TRBD1 or TRBD2 (6 bases each). The V gene lost 0 bases and the J gene lost 8 bases, with 15 bases spanning the gap. The CDR3 extends over 15 amino acids. Germline V CDR1 and CDR2: SGHNT, YYREEE (reference sequence). The CDR3 region is CASSLAGGLGYEQFF. For the CDR3, the DNA is TGTGCCAGCAGCTTGGCCGGGGGCCTTGGGTATGAGCAGTTCTTC.

The chain is built from TRBV7-3 and TRBJ2-7, with 8 bases lining up with TRBD2. The CDR3 is 13 residues long. From germline, CDR1 is SGHTA and CDR2 FQGTGA. V dropped 0 bases and J dropped 12; count of bases not matched to a gene: 7. CDR3 amino acids: CASSLTSGEPVYF. DNA of the CDR3: TGTGCCAGCAGCTTAACTAGCGGGGAGCCGGTGTACTTC.

CDR3 sequence: CASSEGGGITDTQYF. DNA for the CDR3: TGTGCCAGCAGTGAAGGGGGGGGTATCACAGATACGCAGTATTTT. This sequence joins TRBV2 and TRBJ2-3; 7 nucleotides line up with TRBD2. The CDR3 runs 15 residues. V shed 1 base, J shed 2 bases, and the junction held 3 bases outside the gene matches. CDR1 is SNHLY and CDR2 is FYNNEI in the germline V gene. The whole variable domain, remainder taken from reference TRBV2 and TRBJ2-3, is EPEVTQTPSHQVTQMGQEVILRCVPISNHLYFYWYRQILGQKVEFLVSFYNNEISEKSEIFDDQFSVERPDGSNFTLKIRSTKLEDSAMYFCASSEGGGITDTQYFGPGTRLTVL.

V is TRBV30 and J is TRBJ2-5; unclear D gene. Germline-derived CDR1 and CDR2 are GTSNPN and SVGIG (reference sequence). Trimming removed 0 bases from V and 5 bases from J, with 4 bases in between. The CDR3 runs 11 residues. In DNA form, the CDR3 reads TGTGCCTGGAGTGTACTGGAGACCCAGTACTTC. This encodes CAWSVLETQYF.

This clonotype was counted between two and nine times. CDR3 sequence reads: CSALRRNQGDGNQPQHF. The CDR3 bases are TGCAGTGCTTTGCGCCGGAATCAGGGTGATGGCAATCAGCCCCAGCATTTT. The chain is built from TRBV20-1 and TRBJ1-5; perhaps TRBD1 as D (5 bases). Per germline, CDR1 DFQATT and CDR2 SNEGSKA (reference sequence). The CDR3 runs to 17 residues. Deletions cut 5 bases from V and 2 bases from J, with 22 bases between.

This clonotype was counted between two and nine times. CDR3 in DNA: TGTGCCAGCAGTGGACAGGGGTACTACAATGAGCAGTTCTTC. This encodes CASSGQGYYNEQFF. V usage is TRBV12-3 or TRBV12-4 and J usage is TRBJ2-1, with 9 positions matching TRBD1. The ends lost 5 bases at V and 3 bases at J; junction bases unmatched: 2. There are 14 residues in the CDR3.

This chain uses TRBV4-1 with TRBJ1-2; D might be TRBD1 (5 bases). V was shortened by 5 bases and J by 8 bases, with 15 bases between the two germline ends. Germline lookup yields CDR1 MGHRA and CDR2 YSYEKL. The CDR3 is 13 amino acids. CDR3 DNA: TGCGCCAGCAGCGGTTACAGGCTCCGCGGCTACACCTTC. Protein product: CASSGYRLRGYTF.

This clonotype turned up a few times. This chain uses TRBV5-1 with TRBJ2-7; D unclear. Trimming left V 0 bases short and J 0 bases short, with 7 bases between. The CDR3 is 14 amino acids. The germline V gene has CDR1 SGHRS and CDR2 YFSETQ. Here the CDR3 DNA reads TGCGCCAGCAGCTTGGACGTGGACTCCTACGAGCAGTACTTC. This sequence encodes CASSLDVDSYEQYF.

The sample holds a few counts of this clonotype. The chain links TRBV9 to TRBJ1-6, with D perhaps TRBD1 (5 bases). The V end was cut by 1 base, the J end by 7 bases, with 12 bases between. Germline V lookup: CDR1 SGDLS, CDR2 YYNGEE. The CDR3 is 15 amino acids. CDR3 protein: CASSVQGQGNSPLHF. The DNA for the CDR3 is TGTGCCAGCAGCGTACAGGGCCAAGGCAATTCACCCCTCCACTTT.

This chain connects TRBV30 to TRBJ2-7; D assignment may be TRBD1 or TRBD2 (6 bases each). CDR1 GTSNPN and CDR2 SVGIG come from the germline V gene (reference sequence). V dropped 5 bases and J dropped 2 bases, with 13 bases sitting between them. The CDR3 is 13 residues long. In nucleotides, the CDR3 is TGTGCCTGGGGTAGGGGGGAGACCTACGAGCAGTACTTC. Its translation is CAWGRGETYEQYF.

The genes are TRBV7-3 and TRBJ2-2; D is tentatively TRBD1 or TRBD2 (6 bases each). The V end lost 2 bases, the J end lost 4 bases, and 17 bases lay between the germline ends. The germline CDR1 and CDR2 sequences are SGHTA and FQGTGA. The CDR3 totals 17 residues. The CDR3 sequence is CASSLRRGTLSTGELFF. The CDR3 nucleotides are TGTGCCAGCAGCTTACGGAGGGGGACCCTTTCCACCGGGGAGCTGTTTTTT.

This clonotype has just a few counts. The V and J genes are TRBV10-3 and TRBJ1-3, with D perhaps TRBD1 (5 bases). V gave up 6 bases and J gave up 4 bases, with 13 bases separating them. This CDR3 region has 14 residues. CDR1 ENHRY and CDR2 SYGVKD come from the germline V gene. CDR3 protein: CAIRGDRTGNTIYF. The CDR3 nucleotides are TGTGCCATCAGGGGGGACCGCACGGGAAACACCATATATTTT.

The V gene is TRBV6-6, the J gene TRBJ2-7, with 8 nucleotides matching TRBD1. This CDR3 is 14 amino acids long. V trimming: 7 bases; J trimming: 6 bases; junction bases outside the gene matches: 11. Germline V gene data show CDR1 as MNHNY and CDR2 as SVGAGI (reference sequence). Written as DNA, the CDR3 is TGTGCCAGCAAGCGGACAGGGCCCCTCCCCGAGCAGTACTTC. Translating gives CASKRTGPLPEQYF.

For this clonotype: A much larger clone differs from this one at a single base, so this may be a read error. The V and J genes are TRBV7-2 and TRBJ2-3; the D is unclear. Trimming removed 8 bases at V and 0 bases at J, with 12 bases between. CDR3 length: 14 amino acids. Per the germline V gene, CDR1 is SGHTA and CDR2 is FQGNSA. The CDR3 reads CASGPTTSTDTQYF. The CDR3 DNA is TGTGCCAGCGGCCCCACCACTAGCACAGATACGCAGTATTTT.

This clonotype turned up a few times. This rearrangement joins TRBV12-3 or TRBV12-4 to TRBJ2-1; D is undetermined. V dropped 11 bases and J dropped 5 bases, with 16 bases sitting between them. The CDR3 is 13 amino acids. CDR3 sequence: CAVRWEENNEQFF. CDR3 coding DNA: TGTGCCGTCAGATGGGAAGAAAACAATGAGCAGTTCTTC.

This clonotype was detected only a few times. This chain links TRBV7-3 with TRBJ2-5, with D maybe TRBD1 (5 bases). The DNA end lines up better with TRBJ2-1; the J call may be wrong. This CDR3 contains 14 residues. Germline V lookup: CDR1 SGHTA, CDR2 FQGTGA. Here the CDR3 DNA reads TGTGCCAGCAGCCAGGGCAGGGCGGACCATGAGCAGTTCTTC. Protein sequence: CASSQGRADHEQFF.

This rearrangement joins TRBV6-2 or TRBV6-3 to TRBJ1-2, with D hard to call. CDR3 size: 13 residues. Germline V gene data show CDR1 as MNHEY and CDR2 as SVGEGT. The ends were cut back, 2 bases at V and 8 bases at J, with 12 bases in the middle. The CDR3 DNA reads as TGTGCCAGCAGTTACCCGATGGCCCGAGGCTACACCTTC. Amino acids: CASSYPMARGYTF.

This clonotype came up a few times. This sequence joins TRBV12-3 or TRBV12-4 and TRBJ2-2, with a weak D call TRBD1 (6 bases). There are 14 residues in the CDR3. V was pared by 7 bases and J by 0 bases, with 9 bases between. The CDR3 region is CASNRQANTGELFF. CDR3 sequence (DNA): TGTGCCAGCAACAGACAGGCGAACACCGGGGAGCTGTTTTTT.

This clonotype was seen only a few times. The chain uses TRBV19 and TRBJ2-1, with 7 bases matching TRBD1. The CDR3 runs 15 residues. CDR1 is LNHDA and CDR2 is SQIVND in the germline V gene (reference sequence). The ends lost 1 base at V and 3 bases at J; junction bases unmatched: 3. CDR3 residues: CASSIGSGGYNEQFF. The DNA of the CDR3 is TGTGCCAGTAGTATAGGGTCAGGGGGCTACAATGAGCAGTTCTTC.

This clonotype was counted a single time. The genes are TRBV9 and TRBJ2-3; D might be TRBD1 (6 bases). V lost 0 bases and J 4 bases, leaving 18 bases between the germline ends. The CDR3 is 17 residues long. Germline V CDR1 and CDR2: SGDLS, YYNGEE. CDR3 residues: CASSVEGDTYSADTQYF. CDR3 in DNA: TGTGCCAGCAGCGTAGAGGGGGACACCTATAGCGCAGATACGCAGTATTTT.

This clonotype was recorded a few times. The chain links TRBV5-1 to TRBJ2-1, with 8 positions matching TRBD1. This CDR3 is built from 14 residues. The V gene's germline CDR1 is SGHRS and CDR2 YFSETQ. V shed 6 bases and J 4 bases; nucleotides not matched to a gene: 6. The CDR3, as DNA: TGCGCCAGCAACCGGGACAGGACTTACAATGAGCAGTTCTTC. It codes for CASNRDRTYNEQFF.

This sequence joins TRBV7-3 and TRBJ2-1; 9 nucleotides agree with TRBD2. J gave up 10 bases and V 5 bases, and 18 bases lay outside the gene matches. The CDR3 is 17 residues long. Germline V gene data show CDR1 as SGHTA and CDR2 as FQGTGA. This CDR3 is CASSLLGRGGPRDEQFF. The CDR3 DNA reads as TGTGCCAGCAGCCTCCTGGGGCGGGGGGGCCCTAGGGACGAGCAGTTCTTC. The full variable domain, completed using reference TRBV7-3 and TRBJ2-1, is GAGVSQTPSNKVTEKGKYVELRCDPISGHTALYWYRQSLGQGPEFLIYFQGTGAADDSGLPNDRFFAVRPEGSVSTLKIQRTERGDSAVYLCASSLLGRGGPRDEQFFGPGTRLTVL.

The chain links TRBV3-1 to TRBJ2-7; TRBD1 aligns across 7 bases. Germline CDR1 LGHDT, CDR2 YNNKEL (reference sequence). V trimming: 3 bases; J trimming: 0 bases; junction bases outside the gene matches: 8. The CDR3 extends over 16 amino acids. The CDR3 nucleotides read TGTGCCAGCAGCCAGAGGGCGACAGGGAGCTCCTACGAGCAGTACTTC. Amino acids: CASSQRATGSSYEQYF.

V usage is TRBV20-1 and J usage is TRBJ2-5; D is unresolved. The CDR3 totals 12 residues. Trimming pared 3 bases from V and 5 bases from J, leaving 10 bases between. Germline values: CDR1 DFQATT, CDR2 SNEGSKA (reference sequence). CDR3 DNA: TGCAGTGCTAGGGGTGTCCGGGAGACCCAGTACTTC. Its protein is CSARGVRETQYF.

This clonotype was counted between two and nine times. This chain joins TRBV4-1 and TRBJ2-7; D is unclear. The CDR3 consists of 14 residues. CDR1 is MGHRA, CDR2 YSYEKL, per germline. Trimming left V 0 bases short and J 1 base short, with 7 bases between. The DNA of the CDR3 is TGCGCCAGCAGCCAAGATCAGGATTCCTACGAGCAGTACTTC. It translates to CASSQDQDSYEQYF.